This TCR beta chain was sequenced for a study of blood T cells in healthy people across ages. This clonotype was seen repeatedly, ten times or more. Primed by a sample-barcoded 5' primer and a J-beta primer mix, a second PCR proceeded for 7 to 11 cycles. TCRdb fed the 5' RACE reads into MiXCR, producing one record per CDR3 protein. Of 700,000 to 1,000,000 distinct CDR3 sequences in the sample, more than 40% were seen once. Deletions cut 0 bases from V and 2 bases from J, with 13 bases between. Germline CDR1 and CDR2: LGHNA and YSLEER. This CDR3 comprises 16 residues. The sequenced sample consisted of blood. The chain recombines TRBV4-3 with TRBJ2-5; D possibly corresponds to TRBD1 (5 bases). The sequence came from a man in his fifties or sixties in good health. The DNA of the CDR3 is TGCGCCAGCAGCCAAGACCCCGCGGCAGGGCAAGAGACCCAGTACTTC. Its protein product is CASSQDPAAGQETQYF.